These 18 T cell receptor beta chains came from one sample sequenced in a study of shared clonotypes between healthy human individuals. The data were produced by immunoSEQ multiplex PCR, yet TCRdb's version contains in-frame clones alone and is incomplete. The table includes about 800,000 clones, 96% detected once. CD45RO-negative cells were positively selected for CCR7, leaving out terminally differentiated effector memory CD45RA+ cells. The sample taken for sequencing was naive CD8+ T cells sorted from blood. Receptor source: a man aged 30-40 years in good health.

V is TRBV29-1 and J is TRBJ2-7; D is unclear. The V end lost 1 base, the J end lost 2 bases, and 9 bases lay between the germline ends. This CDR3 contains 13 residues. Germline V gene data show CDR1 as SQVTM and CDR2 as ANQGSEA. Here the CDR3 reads CSVEAEGPYEQYF. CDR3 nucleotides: TGCAGCGTTGAAGCGGAAGGACCCTACGAGCAGTACTTC.

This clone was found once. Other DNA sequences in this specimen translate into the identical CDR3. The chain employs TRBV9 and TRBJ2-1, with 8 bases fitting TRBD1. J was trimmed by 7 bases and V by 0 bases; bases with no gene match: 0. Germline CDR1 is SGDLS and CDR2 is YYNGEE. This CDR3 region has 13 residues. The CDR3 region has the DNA TGTGCCAGCAGCGTAGGACAGGGGAATGAGCAGTTCTTC. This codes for CASSVGQGNEQFF.

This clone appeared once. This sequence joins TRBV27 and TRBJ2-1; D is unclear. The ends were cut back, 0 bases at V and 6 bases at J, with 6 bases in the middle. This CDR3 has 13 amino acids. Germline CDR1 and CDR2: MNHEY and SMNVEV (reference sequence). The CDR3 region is CASSLSSANEQFF. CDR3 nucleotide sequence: TGTGCCAGCAGTTTATCCAGCGCCAATGAGCAGTTCTTC.

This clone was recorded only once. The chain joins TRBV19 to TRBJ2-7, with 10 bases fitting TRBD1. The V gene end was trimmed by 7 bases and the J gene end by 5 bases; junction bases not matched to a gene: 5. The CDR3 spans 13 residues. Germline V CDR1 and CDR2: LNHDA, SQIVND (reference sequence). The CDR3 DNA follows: TGTGCCAGTACGGGACAGGGGCCTGACGAGCAGTACTTC. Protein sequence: CASTGQGPDEQYF.

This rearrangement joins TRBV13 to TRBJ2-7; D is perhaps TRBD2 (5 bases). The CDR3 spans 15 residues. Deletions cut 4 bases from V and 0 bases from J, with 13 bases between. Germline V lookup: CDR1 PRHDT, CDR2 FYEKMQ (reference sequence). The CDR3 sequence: CASSSDSTSSYEQYF. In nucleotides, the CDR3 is TGTGCCAGCAGCTCGGACTCCACGAGCTCCTACGAGCAGTACTTC.

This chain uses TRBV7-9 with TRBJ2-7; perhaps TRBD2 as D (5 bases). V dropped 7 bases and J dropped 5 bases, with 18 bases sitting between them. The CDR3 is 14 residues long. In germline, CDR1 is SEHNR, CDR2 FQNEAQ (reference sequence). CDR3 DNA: TGTGCCAGCAAAACCATAGCGTACACGGACGAGCAGTACTTC. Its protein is CASKTIAYTDEQYF.

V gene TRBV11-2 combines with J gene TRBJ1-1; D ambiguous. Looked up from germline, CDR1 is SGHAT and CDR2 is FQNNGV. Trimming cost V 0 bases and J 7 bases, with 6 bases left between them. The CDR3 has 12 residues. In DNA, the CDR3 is TGTGCCAGCAGCTTAGATCTAGGTGAAGCTTTCTTT. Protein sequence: CASSLDLGEAFF.

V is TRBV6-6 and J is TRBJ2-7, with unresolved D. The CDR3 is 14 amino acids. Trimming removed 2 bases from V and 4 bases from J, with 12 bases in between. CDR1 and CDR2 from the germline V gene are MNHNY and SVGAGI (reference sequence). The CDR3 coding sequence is TGTGCCAGCAGTTACGTCACAGTCCCGTACGAGCAGTACTTC. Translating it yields CASSYVTVPYEQYF.

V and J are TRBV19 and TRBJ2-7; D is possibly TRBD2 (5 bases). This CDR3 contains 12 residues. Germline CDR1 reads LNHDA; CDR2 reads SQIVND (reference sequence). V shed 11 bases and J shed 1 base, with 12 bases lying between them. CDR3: CAGPRDSYEQYF. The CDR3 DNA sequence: TGTGCCGGGCCGAGGGATTCCTACGAGCAGTACTTC.

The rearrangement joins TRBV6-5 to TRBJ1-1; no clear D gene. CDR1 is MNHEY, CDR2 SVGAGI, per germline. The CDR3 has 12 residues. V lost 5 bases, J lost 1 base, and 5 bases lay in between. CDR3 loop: CASSLKNTEAFF. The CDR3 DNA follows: TGTGCCAGCAGTCTCAAGAACACTGAAGCTTTCTTT.

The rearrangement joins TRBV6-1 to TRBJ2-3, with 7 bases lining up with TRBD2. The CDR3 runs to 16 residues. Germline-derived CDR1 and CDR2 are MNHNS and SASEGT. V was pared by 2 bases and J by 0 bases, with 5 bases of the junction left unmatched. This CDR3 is CASSEYGDYSTDTQYF. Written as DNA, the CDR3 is TGTGCCAGCAGTGAATATGGGGACTATAGCACAGATACGCAGTATTTT.

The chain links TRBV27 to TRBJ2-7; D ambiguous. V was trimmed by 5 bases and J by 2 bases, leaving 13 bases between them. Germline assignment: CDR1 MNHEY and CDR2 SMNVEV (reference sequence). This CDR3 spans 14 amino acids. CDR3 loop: CASSQETDPYEQYF. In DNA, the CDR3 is TGTGCCAGCAGTCAAGAGACTGACCCCTACGAGCAGTACTTC.

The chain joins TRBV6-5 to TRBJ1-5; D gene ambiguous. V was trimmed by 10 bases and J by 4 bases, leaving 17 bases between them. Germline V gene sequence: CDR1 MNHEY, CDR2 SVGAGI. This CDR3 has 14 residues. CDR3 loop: CATTPAASNQPQHF. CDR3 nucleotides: TGTGCCACGACGCCAGCGGCGAGTAATCAGCCCCAGCATTTT.

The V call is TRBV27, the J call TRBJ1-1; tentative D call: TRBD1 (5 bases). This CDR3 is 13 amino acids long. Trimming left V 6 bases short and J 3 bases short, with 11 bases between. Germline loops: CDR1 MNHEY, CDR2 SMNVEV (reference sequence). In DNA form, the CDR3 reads TGTGCCAGCAGCGACAGAACAGACACTGAAGCTTTCTTT. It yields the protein CASSDRTDTEAFF.

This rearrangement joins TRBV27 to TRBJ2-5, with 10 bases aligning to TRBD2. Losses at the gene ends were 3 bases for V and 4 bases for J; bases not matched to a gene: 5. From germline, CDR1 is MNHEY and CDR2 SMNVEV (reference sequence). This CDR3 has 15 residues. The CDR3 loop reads CASSFLAGVLETQYF. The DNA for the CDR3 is TGTGCCAGCAGTTTTCTAGCGGGAGTTCTAGAGACCCAGTACTTC.

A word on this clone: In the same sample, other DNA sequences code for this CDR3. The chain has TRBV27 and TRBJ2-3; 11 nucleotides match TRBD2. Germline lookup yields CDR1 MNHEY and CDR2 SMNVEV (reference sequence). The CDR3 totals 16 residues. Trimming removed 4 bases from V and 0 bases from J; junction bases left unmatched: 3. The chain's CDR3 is CASSSRTSGSTDTQYF. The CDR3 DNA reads TGTGCCAGCAGTTCCCGGACTAGCGGGAGCACAGATACGCAGTATTTT.

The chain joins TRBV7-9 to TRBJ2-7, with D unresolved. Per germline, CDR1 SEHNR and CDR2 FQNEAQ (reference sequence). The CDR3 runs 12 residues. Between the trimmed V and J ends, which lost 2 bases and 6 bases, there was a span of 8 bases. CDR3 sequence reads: CASSLLPPEQYF. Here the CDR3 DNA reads TGTGCCAGCAGCTTACTCCCCCCCGAGCAGTACTTC.

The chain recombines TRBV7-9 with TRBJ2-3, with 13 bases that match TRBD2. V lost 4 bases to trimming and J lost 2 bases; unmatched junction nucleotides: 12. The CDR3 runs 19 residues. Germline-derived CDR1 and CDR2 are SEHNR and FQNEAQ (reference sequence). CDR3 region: CASSSRLAGGHRFTDTQYF. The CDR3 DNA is TGTGCCAGCAGCTCACGACTAGCGGGAGGTCACCGATTCACAGATACGCAGTATTTT. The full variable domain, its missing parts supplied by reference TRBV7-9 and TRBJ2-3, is DTGVSQNPRHKITKRGQNVTFRCDPISEHNRLYWYRQTLGQGPEFLTYFQNEAQLEKSRLLSDRFSAERPKGSFSTLEIQRTEQGDSAMYLCASSSRLAGGHRFTDTQYFGPGTRLTVL.